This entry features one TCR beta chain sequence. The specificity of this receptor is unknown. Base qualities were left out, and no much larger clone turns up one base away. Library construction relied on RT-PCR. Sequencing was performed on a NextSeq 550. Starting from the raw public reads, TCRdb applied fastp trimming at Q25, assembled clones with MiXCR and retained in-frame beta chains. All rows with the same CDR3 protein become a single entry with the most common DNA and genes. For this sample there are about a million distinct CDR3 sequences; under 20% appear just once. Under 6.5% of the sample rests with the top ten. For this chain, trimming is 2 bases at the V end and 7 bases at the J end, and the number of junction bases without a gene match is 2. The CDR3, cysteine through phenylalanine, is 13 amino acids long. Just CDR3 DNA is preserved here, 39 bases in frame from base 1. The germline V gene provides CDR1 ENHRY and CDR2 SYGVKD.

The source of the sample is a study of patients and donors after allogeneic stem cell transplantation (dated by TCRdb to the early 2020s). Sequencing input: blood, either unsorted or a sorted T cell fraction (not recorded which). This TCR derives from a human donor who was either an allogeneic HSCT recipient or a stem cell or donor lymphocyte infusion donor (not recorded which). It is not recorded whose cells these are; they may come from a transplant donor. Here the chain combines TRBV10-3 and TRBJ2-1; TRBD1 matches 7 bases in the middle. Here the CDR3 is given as CAISETRGNEQFF. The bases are TGTGCCATCAGTGAGACCAGGGGGAATGAGCAGTTCTTC.